These 4 T cell receptor beta chains share one sample of origin, sequenced in a study of T-cell reconstitution after alpha-beta-depleted transplantation in children (dated by TCRdb to the mid-2010s). The library came from PCR. TCRdb shows the sequencer as Illumina HiSeq 2500. To normalize quantification of the TCRbeta repertoire, the TCR libraries were built with molecular barcoding that relied on unique molecular identifiers. The raw public reads went through TCRdb reprocessing: fastp at Q25, MiXCR clone calling, in-frame beta chains kept. Entries that share a CDR3 protein sequence are merged under the most common genes and DNA. For this sample the table gives 700,000 to 950,000 distinct CDR3 sequences, of which around 17% were detected only once. Together, the top ten hold around 5.3% of the sample. What the treatment or condition label conveys for this sample: allogeneic hematopoietic cell transplantation with graft depleted of TCRalphabeta T cells and CD19 B cells.

The sample in question was PBMCs, mostly from graft donor cells, obtained 360 days after TCRalphabeta/CD19-depleted stem cell transplant. These receptors were obtained from a male patient aged 10-17 years who had a stem cell transplant for acute lymphoblastic leukemia, so the T cells may come from the graft donor.

The chain couples TRBV7-3 to TRBJ2-5, with D possibly called TRBD1 or TRBD2 (5 bases each). CDR1 and CDR2 from the germline V gene are SGHTA and FQGTGA. This CDR3 spans 12 amino acids. V was pared by 4 bases and J by 5 bases, with 8 bases between. In nucleotides, the CDR3 is TGTGCCAGCAGCTCAGGGACGGAGACCCAGTACTTC. It yields the protein CASSSGTETQYF.

V usage is TRBV5-1 and J usage is TRBJ2-2; D uncertain. There are 14 residues in the CDR3. V dropped 2 bases and J dropped 4 bases, with 9 bases sitting between them. Germline CDR1 and CDR2: SGHRS and YFSETQ. The CDR3 here is CASSFDISTGELFF. The CDR3 DNA reads as TGCGCCAGCAGCTTTGACATCAGCACCGGGGAGCTGTTTTTT.

This clonotype has more than one count but fewer than ten. V usage is TRBV5-1 and J usage is TRBJ2-3; 8 positions agree with TRBD1. The germline V gene has CDR1 SGHRS and CDR2 YFSETQ. The length of the CDR3 is 16 residues. Unmatched junction bases numbered 12, after V lost 4 bases and J lost 5 bases. The DNA for the CDR3 is TGCGCCAGCAGCCCCTCCCTGAACAGGGGGAGAGATACGCAGTATTTT. Translation: CASSPSLNRGRDTQYF.

The chain couples TRBV20-1 to TRBJ2-1; the match to TRBD2 covers 7 bases. The CDR3 is 14 amino acids. From germline, CDR1 is DFQATT and CDR2 SNEGSKA (reference sequence). J was trimmed by 3 bases and V by 4 bases; bases with no gene match: 6. The CDR3 here is CSAILSGNYNEQFF. The DNA for the CDR3 is TGCAGTGCTATCCTCAGCGGGAACTACAATGAGCAGTTCTTC.